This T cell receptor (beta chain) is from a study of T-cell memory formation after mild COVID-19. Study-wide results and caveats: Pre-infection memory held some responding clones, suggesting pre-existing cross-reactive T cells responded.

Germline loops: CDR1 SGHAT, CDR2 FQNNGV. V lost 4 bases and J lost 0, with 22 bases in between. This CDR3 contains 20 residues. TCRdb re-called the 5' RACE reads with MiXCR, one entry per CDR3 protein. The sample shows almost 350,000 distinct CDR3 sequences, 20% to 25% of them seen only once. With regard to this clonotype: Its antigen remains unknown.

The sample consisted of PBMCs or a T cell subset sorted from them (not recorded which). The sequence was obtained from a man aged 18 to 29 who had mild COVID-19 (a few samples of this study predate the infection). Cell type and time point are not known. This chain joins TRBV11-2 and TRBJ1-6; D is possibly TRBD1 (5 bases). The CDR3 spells CASSSSQSRGLSSYNSPLHF. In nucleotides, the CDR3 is TGTGCCAGCAGCTCTTCCCAAAGCCGGGGGTTGAGCTCCTATAATTCACCCCTCCACTTT.